The clone carrying this TCR beta chain was seen more than once but under ten times. Out of less than 12 ml of fresh peripheral blood came the PBMCs. The sample originates from a study of T cells in Graves' hyperthyroidism and ophthalmopathy. Researchers amplified the TCR beta CDR3 regions from RNA transcripts. The HTBI primer set drove a first-round RT-PCR of the TCR CDR3. TCRdb reanalysed the multiplex PCR reads using MiXCR and keeps one entry per CDR3 protein. The sample has hundreds of thousands of distinct CDR3 sequences; approximately 14% are singletons. The CDR3 has 16 residues. The V gene end was trimmed by 5 bases and the J gene end by 4 bases; junction bases not matched to a gene: 10. The germline V gene has CDR1 KGHDR and CDR2 SFDVKD.

The specimen sequenced was blood. The chain joins TRBV24-1 to TRBJ2-1; 7 positions agree with TRBD2. The receptor comes from a woman aged 25-40 years with Graves' hyperthyroidism. The CDR3 region is CATSGGAGHPYNEQFF. The CDR3 DNA follows: TGTGCCACCAGTGGGGGAGCGGGGCACCCTTACAATGAGCAGTTCTTC.